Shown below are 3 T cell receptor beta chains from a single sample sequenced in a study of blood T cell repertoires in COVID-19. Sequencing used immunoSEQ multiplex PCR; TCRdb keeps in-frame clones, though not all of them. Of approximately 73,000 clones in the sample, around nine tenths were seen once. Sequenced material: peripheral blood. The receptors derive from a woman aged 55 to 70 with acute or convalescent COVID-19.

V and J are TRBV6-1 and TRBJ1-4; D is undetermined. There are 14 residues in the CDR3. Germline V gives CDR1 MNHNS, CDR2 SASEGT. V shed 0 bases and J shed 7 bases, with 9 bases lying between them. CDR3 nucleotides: TGTGCCAGCAGTGAAGCGAGTGGTATTGAAAAACTGTTTTTT. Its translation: CASSEASGIEKLFF.

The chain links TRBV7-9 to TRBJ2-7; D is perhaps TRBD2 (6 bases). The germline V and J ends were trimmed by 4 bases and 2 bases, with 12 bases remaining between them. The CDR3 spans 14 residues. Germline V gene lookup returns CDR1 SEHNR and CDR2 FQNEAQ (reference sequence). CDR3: CASSSAGRTYEQYF. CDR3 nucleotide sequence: TGTGCCAGCAGCTCCGCGGGGAGGACCTACGAGCAGTACTTC.

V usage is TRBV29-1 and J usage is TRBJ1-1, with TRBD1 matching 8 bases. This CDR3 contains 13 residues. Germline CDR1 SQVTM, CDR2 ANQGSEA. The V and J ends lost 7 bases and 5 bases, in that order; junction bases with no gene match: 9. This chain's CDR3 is CSGHSGGGTEAFF. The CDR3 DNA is TGCAGCGGCCACTCAGGGGGCGGTACTGAAGCTTTCTTT.